This entry features one TCR beta chain sequence. Its antigen is unknown. Per-base quality was not reported, and no clone a single base away is much larger than it. The CDR3 goes from the cysteine to the phenylalanine over 18 residues. Here the CDR3 DNA is all that survives: 54 bases in frame from base 1. Based on the germline V gene, the CDR1 and CDR2 sequences are SNHLY and FYNNEI. Deletion took 4 bases off V and 1 base off J, with a span of 20 bases between the germline ends. To prepare the library, the immunoSEQ multiplex PCR assay was applied. This is the immuneACCESS table as TCRdb keeps it, with only in-frame sequences that have V and J called. A part of the clones is gone; compared with another copy, unresolved V genes explain less than half, and the rest is unexplained. The table for this sample lists about 15,000 clones; 95% to 97% of them were counted only once. The top ten hold 0.89% of the sample.

This record belongs to a study of T cell changes during pregnancy in multiple sclerosis (dated by TCRdb to the late 2010s). In the study overall: The study looked at changes in the T cell repertoire across pregnancy in women with multiple sclerosis.

This sample comprised peripheral blood, obtained in the third trimester of pregnancy. This receptor chain uses TRBV2 and TRBJ2-4; TRBD1 is a weak D gene call, 5 bases matching. This receptor was obtained from a female donor with multiple sclerosis, enrolled in a pregnancy study. CDR3 reads: CASSAPVLGQWAKNIQYF. In nucleotides, the sequence is TGTGCCAGCAGTGCCCCAGTTTTGGGGCAATGGGCCAAAAACATTCAGTACTTC.